This TCR beta chain appears in the sequencing data of a study of blood T cell repertoires in COVID-19. Sequenced by immunoSEQ multiplex PCR; TCRdb stores in-frame clones only, minus some. The sample lists about 200,000 clones, approximately 84% occurring once. This sequence originates from a man between 40 and 49 years old who had recovered from COVID-19. Sample: PBMCs or T cells enriched from blood (not recorded which).

The CDR3 sequence: CASSLAYPGLNQPQHF. CDR3 nucleotides: TGTGCCAGCAGCTTAGCCTACCCAGGCCTAAATCAGCCCCAGCATTTT. The chain employs TRBV7-9 and TRBJ1-5; D is unresolved. CDR1 and CDR2 (germline): SEHNR, FQNEAQ (reference sequence). V lost 0 bases to trimming and J lost 4 bases, with 13 bases between them. The CDR3 extends over 16 amino acids.